Listed here are 14 T cell receptor beta chains from one sample, sequenced in a study of radiotherapy plus CTLA-4 blockade in lung cancer. Clones were sequenced by immunoSEQ multiplex PCR, and TCRdb holds only the in-frame ones, with some missing. The sample lists about 98,000 clones; 82% were seen once. The sequencing used peripheral blood, collected from a patient treated with radiotherapy plus ipilimumab. The source of these receptors is a human donor with non-small cell lung cancer who had a partial response to radiotherapy plus ipilimumab.

This chain joins TRBV5-1 and TRBJ2-3; 8 bases fit TRBD1. The CDR3 length is 15 residues. The V and J ends lost 0 bases and 4 bases, in that order; junction bases with no gene match: 4. Germline V gene sequence: CDR1 SGHRS, CDR2 YFSETQ. The CDR3 reads CASSLVQGAADTQYF. As DNA, the CDR3 is TGCGCCAGCAGCTTGGTTCAGGGGGCCGCAGATACGCAGTATTTT.

The V and J genes are TRBV30 and TRBJ2-5; 8 bases are a match to TRBD1. The V segment lost 2 bases and the J segment 2 bases; nucleotides outside the gene matches: 16. Per germline, CDR1 GTSNPN and CDR2 SVGIG (reference sequence). This CDR3 comprises 18 residues. The CDR3 region has the DNA TGTGCCTGGAGTCTTTACAGGGGGAGCTCTGGGATACAAGAGACCCAGTACTTC. It is translated as CAWSLYRGSSGIQETQYF.

The chain links TRBV6-4 to TRBJ2-1; 7 bases align to TRBD2. This CDR3 region has 15 residues. Looked up from germline, CDR1 is MRHNA and CDR2 is SNTAGT. The V gene end was trimmed by 4 bases and the J gene end by 1 base; junction bases not matched to a gene: 4. CDR3: CASSVERDSYNEQFF. The CDR3, as DNA: TGTGCCAGCAGTGTGGAGCGGGATTCCTACAATGAGCAGTTCTTC.

As for this clone: Other DNA sequences within the sample encode an identical CDR3. This chain connects TRBV7-2 to TRBJ1-2; 7 nucleotides match TRBD1. Germline assignment: CDR1 SGHTA and CDR2 FQGNSA. This CDR3 is built from 15 residues. V shed 1 base and J 4 bases; nucleotides not matched to a gene: 6. CDR3 nucleotide sequence: TGTGCCAGCAGCTTAGGTGGGACAGCCGGCTATGGCTACACCTTC. Translated, it gives CASSLGGTAGYGYTF.

This clone was seen only once. This chain uses TRBV7-9 with TRBJ2-3; possible D gene TRBD2, 6 bases. Trimming cost V 0 bases and J 3 bases, with 13 bases left between them. This CDR3 spans 16 amino acids. Germline CDR1 reads SEHNR; CDR2 reads FQNEAQ (reference sequence). CDR3 sequence reads: CASSLAEGRATDTQYF. DNA for the CDR3: TGTGCCAGCAGCTTAGCGGAGGGCAGGGCGACAGATACGCAGTATTTT.

V gene TRBV6-5 combines with J gene TRBJ2-7; TRBD2 agrees at 10 bases. Germline trimming cut 5 bases from V and 4 bases from J; bases unmatched to any gene: 5. Germline V gene data show CDR1 as MNHEY and CDR2 as SVGAGI. This CDR3 is built from 14 residues. CDR3 nucleotides: TGTGCCAGCAGTCCCCCTAGCGGGAGTTACGAGCAGTACTTC. It translates to CASSPPSGSYEQYF.

The V and J genes are TRBV7-2 and TRBJ1-2; unclear D gene. The CDR3 has 16 residues. Germline V CDR1 and CDR2: SGHTA, FQGNSA. Trimming took 1 base from V and 4 from J, leaving 16 bases between them. The CDR3 protein is CASSLVLAGVGYGYTF. The CDR3 DNA is TGTGCCAGCAGCTTAGTCTTGGCAGGTGTAGGCTATGGCTACACCTTC.

The chain links TRBV5-1 to TRBJ2-7, with a possible D match to TRBD1 (6 bases). The CDR3 is 15 amino acids. The V end was cut by 6 bases, the J end by 0 bases, with 16 bases between. Germline CDR1 SGHRS, CDR2 YFSETQ. The CDR3 reads CASNPGQSFSYEQYF. The CDR3 DNA reads TGCGCCAGCAACCCAGGACAGAGCTTCTCCTACGAGCAGTACTTC.

V gene TRBV7-7 combines with J gene TRBJ2-7, with 10 bases lining up with TRBD1. CDR1 and CDR2 from the germline V gene are SSHAT and FNYEAQ (reference sequence). The junction had 8 bases not matched to a gene; V was cut back by 5 bases and J by 7 bases. The CDR3 is 14 residues long. CDR3 DNA sequence: TGTGCCAGCAGCCTGACAGGGGGCTTTTCTGAGCAGTACTTC. Its protein is CASSLTGGFSEQYF.

The V gene is TRBV9, the J gene TRBJ2-7, with TRBD1 matching over 8 bases. CDR1 is SGDLS, CDR2 YYNGEE, per germline. V dropped 1 base and J dropped 3; count of bases not matched to a gene: 0. This CDR3 is 13 amino acids long. CDR3 loop: CASSVTGGYEQYF. The CDR3 bases are TGTGCCAGCAGCGTAACAGGGGGCTACGAGCAGTACTTC.

The chain couples TRBV5-6 to TRBJ2-7; tentatively, D is TRBD1 (6 bases). The CDR3 is made up of 15 amino acids. The germline CDR1 and CDR2 sequences are SGHDT and YYEEEE. V shed 4 bases and J shed 6 bases, with 20 bases lying between them. The CDR3 region is CASSTRQVGTGEQYF. The CDR3 nucleotides are TGTGCCAGCAGCACCCGACAGGTGGGGACGGGCGAGCAGTACTTC.

With regard to this clone: One junction end does not reproduce the germline sequence, and a read error may be involved. The rearrangement joins TRBV2 to TRBJ2-7; 8 bases are a match to TRBD1. The CDR3 totals 13 residues. Germline V CDR1 and CDR2: SNHLY, FYNNEI. Here the CDR3 reads CASARGQVYGQYF. The DNA of the CDR3 is TGTGCCAGCGCCAGGGGGCAGGTTTACGGGCAGTACTTC.

This chain uses TRBV21-1 with TRBJ2-3; the table gives TRBD2 as D, unverified against the DNA. TRBV21-1 is recorded as a pseudogene. This CDR3 region has 17 residues. CDR3 residues: CASNSPGLAGCTDTQYF. The DNA of the CDR3 is TGTGCCAGCAACTCTCCGGGACTAGCGGGTTGCACAGATACGCAGTATTTT.

V is TRBV19 and J is TRBJ1-5; D is ambiguous. V lost 2 bases to trimming and J lost 4 bases, with 9 bases between them. CDR3 size: 14 residues. Looked up from germline, CDR1 is LNHDA and CDR2 is SQIVND (reference sequence). The CDR3 is CASSINDGNQPQHF. CDR3 nucleotide sequence: TGTGCCAGTAGTATAAACGACGGGAATCAGCCCCAGCATTTT.